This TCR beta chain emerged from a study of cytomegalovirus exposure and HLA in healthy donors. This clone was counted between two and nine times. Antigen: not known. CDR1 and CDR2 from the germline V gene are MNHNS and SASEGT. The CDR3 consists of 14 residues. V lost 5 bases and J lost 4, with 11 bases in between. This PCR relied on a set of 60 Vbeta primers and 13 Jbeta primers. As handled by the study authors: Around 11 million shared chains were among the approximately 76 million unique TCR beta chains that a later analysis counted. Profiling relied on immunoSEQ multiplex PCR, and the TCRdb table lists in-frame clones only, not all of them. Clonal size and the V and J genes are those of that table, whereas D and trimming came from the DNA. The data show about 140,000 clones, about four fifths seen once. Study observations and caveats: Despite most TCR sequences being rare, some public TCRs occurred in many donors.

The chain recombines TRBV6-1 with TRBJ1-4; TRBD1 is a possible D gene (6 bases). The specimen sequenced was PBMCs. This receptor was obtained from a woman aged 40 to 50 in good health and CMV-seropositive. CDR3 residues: CASSRQARNEKLFF. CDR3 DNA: TGTGCCAGCAGTCGACAGGCTCGTAATGAAAAACTGTTTTTT.